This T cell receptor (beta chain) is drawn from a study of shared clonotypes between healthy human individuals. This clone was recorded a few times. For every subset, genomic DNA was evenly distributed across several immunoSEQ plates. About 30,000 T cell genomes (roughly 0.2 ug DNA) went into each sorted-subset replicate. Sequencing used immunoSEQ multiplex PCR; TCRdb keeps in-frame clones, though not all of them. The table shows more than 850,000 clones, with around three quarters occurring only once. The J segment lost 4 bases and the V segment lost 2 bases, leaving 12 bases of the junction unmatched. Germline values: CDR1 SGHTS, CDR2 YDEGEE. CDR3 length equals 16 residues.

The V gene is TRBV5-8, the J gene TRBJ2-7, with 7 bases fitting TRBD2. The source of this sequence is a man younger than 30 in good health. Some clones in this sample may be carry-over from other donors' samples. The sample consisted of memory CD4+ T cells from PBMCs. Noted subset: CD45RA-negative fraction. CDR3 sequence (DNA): TGTGCCAGCAGCTTACCCCGGACTAGTCGTGGTTACGAGCAGTACTTC. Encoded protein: CASSLPRTSRGYEQYF.